This T cell receptor beta chain was recorded in a study of control samples from healthy donors and cancer patients (dated by TCRdb to about 2020). Receptor amplification or capture employed the immunoSEQ multiplex PCR assay. Drawn from immuneACCESS, this table holds only the in-frame rearrangements with V and J called that TCRdb kept. Clones are partly lost; checked studies trace under half to an unresolved V gene and leave the rest unexplained. The sample yields around 130,000 clones; around nine tenths were counted once. The top ten clones comprise roughly 3.2% of the sample. Of note for this clone: Its target antigen remains unknown. Base-call qualities are not available, and no considerably larger clone is one nucleotide away.

The CDR3 numbers 15 residues from cysteine through phenylalanine. Of all the DNA, just the CDR3 is kept, 45 bases in frame from base 1. V lost 3 bases and J lost 1 base; the stretch between them is 8 bases long. Taken from the germline V gene, the CDR1 and CDR2 loops are SGDLS and YYNGEE. This receptor was taken from a man aged 45-65 years in good health. This chain is built from TRBV9 and TRBJ2-6; possibly the D gene is TRBD2, per 6 matching bases. Sequenced: blood. In nucleotides, the sequence is TGTGCCAGCAGCGCCGCGGGGTCTGGGGCCAACGTCCTGACTTTC. It translates to CASSAAGSGANVLTF.